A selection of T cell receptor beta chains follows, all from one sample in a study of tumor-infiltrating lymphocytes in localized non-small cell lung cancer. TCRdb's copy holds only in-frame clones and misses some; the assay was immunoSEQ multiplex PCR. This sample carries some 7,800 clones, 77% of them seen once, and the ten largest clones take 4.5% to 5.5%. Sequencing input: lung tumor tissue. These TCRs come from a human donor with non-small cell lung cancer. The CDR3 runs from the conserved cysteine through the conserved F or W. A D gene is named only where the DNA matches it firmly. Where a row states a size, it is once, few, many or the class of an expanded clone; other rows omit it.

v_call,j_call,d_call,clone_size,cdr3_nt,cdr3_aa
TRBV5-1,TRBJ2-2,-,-,TGCGCCAGCAGCTTGGATCCATCCGGGGAGCTGTTTTTT,CASSLDPSGELFF
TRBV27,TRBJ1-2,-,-,TGTGCCAGCGGGGTCGGGCCAGCCTATGGCTACACCTTC,CASGVGPAYGYTF
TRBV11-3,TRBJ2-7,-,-,TGTGCCAGCAGCTTAGCTAAAAACCCACCCGGGGCAGCCTACGAGCAGTACTTC,CASSLAKNPPGAAYEQYF
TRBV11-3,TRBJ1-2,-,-,TGTGCCAGCAGCGCCCAAGGAGGGTTAGGCTATGGCTACACCTTC,CASSAQGGLGYGYTF
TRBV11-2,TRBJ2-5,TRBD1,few,TGTGCCAGCAGCTTATCGGGACAGGCTGTGGAGACCCAGTACTTC,CASSLSGQAVETQYF
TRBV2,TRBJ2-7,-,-,TGTGCCAGCAATCCGATTTACGAGCAGTACTTC,CASNPIYEQYF
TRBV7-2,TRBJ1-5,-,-,TGTGCCAGCAGCCCGGACGGGACCAATCAGCCCCAGCATTTT,CASSPDGTNQPQHF
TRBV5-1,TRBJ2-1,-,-,TGCGCCAGCAGCTTGAACAGGGCCGGCGATGAGCAGTTCTTC,CASSLNRAGDEQFF
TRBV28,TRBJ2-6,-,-,TGTGCCAGCAGTTTTAGGGCGTCTGGGGCCAACGTCCTGACTTTC,CASSFRASGANVLTF
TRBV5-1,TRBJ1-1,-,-,TGCGCCAGCAGCTTGGGAGGGTCCCCGGGAACTGAAGCTTTCTTT,CASSLGGSPGTEAFF
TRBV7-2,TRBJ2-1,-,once,TGTGCCAGCAGCCCTCAGGGGGGACGCTACAATGAGCAGTTCTTC,CASSPQGGRYNEQFF
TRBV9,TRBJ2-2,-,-,TGTGCCAGCAGCGTAGGGGTGACGGGAGTGGAGCTGTTTTTT,CASSVGVTGVELFF
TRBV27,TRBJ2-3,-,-,TGTGCCAGTTTAGCATTCCCCAACACAGATACGCAGTATTTT,CASLAFPNTDTQYF
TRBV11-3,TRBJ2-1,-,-,TGTGCCAGCAGCCTACCGGGACTTCTTAATGAGCAGTTCTTC,CASSLPGLLNEQFF
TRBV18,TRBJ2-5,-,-,TGTGCCAGCTCAAGCCAGGCTCGGGCGGAGACCCAGTACTTC,CASSSQARAETQYF
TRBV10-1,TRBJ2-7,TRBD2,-,TGCGCCAGCAGCCCGAGGCGGGAGCTCGAGCAGTACTTC,CASSPRRELEQYF
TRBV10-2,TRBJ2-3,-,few,TGCGCCAGCAGTGAGTCCGGGGAGGAGAGCACGCAGTATTTT,CASSESGEESTQYF
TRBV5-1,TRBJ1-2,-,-,TGCGCCAGCAGCTTGGCCGTTGGGGGCCGTGGCTACACCTTC,CASSLAVGGRGYTF
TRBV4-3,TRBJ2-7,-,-,TGCGCCAGCAGCCAAGATGGGAACAGGCTAAACGAGCAGTACTTC,CASSQDGNRLNEQYF
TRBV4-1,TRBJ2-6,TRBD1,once,TGCGCCAGCAGCCTAGTCCTTCCAGGACAGGGGGCCTCTGGGGCCAACGTCCTGACTTTC,CASSLVLPGQGASGANVLTF
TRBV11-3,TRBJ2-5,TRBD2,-,TGTGCCAGCAGCCCGGGCGGGACTAGCGGAGGAGAGACCCAGTACTTC,CASSPGGTSGGETQYF
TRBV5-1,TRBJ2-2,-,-,TGCGCCAGCAGCTTGCGAGGGGCGGTCACCGGGGAGCTGTTTTTT,CASSLRGAVTGELFF
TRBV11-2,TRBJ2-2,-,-,TGTGCCAGCAGCTTACGGGGGGTGCGAGGACAGGGCGGCGGGGAGCTGTTTTTT,CASSLRGVRGQGGGELFF
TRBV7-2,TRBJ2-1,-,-,TGTGCCAGCAGCCTTTATAAGGTGGGAAGTGAGCAGTTCTTC,CASSLYKVGSEQFF
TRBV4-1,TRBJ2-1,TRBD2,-,TGCGCCAGCAGCCAGATGGGGACTCTAGCGGGAGCACAAAACTCCTACAATGAGCAGTTCTTC,CASSQMGTLAGAQNSYNEQFF
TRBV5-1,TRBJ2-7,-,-,TGCGCCAGCAGCTTGGTCGGTAACGAGCAGTACTTC,CASSLVGNEQYF
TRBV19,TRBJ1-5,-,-,TGTGCCAGTAGTTTCAGCAATCAGCCCCAGCATTTT,CASSFSNQPQHF
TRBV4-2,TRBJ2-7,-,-,TGTGCCAGCAGCCAAGAAGTGCTCTACGAGCAGTACTTC,CASSQEVLYEQYF
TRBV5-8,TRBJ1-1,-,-,TGTGCCAGCAGCTTGGGCCCGAACACTGAAGCTTTCTTT,CASSLGPNTEAFF
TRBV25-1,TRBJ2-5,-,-,TGTGCCAGCAAACGGGGTGCCGGAGGGGAGACCCAGTACTTC,CASKRGAGGETQYF
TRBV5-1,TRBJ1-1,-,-,TGCGCCAGCAGCCTCGACGGGGAAAACACTGAAGCTTTCTTT,CASSLDGENTEAFF